This is a list of T cell receptor beta chains from one sample in a study of blood T cells in healthy people across ages. Each CDR3 protein gets one entry after TCRdb re-called the 5' RACE reads with MiXCR. The table records 700,000 to 900,000 distinct CDR3 sequences, about 55% of them present only once. Sequenced: blood. These receptors all stem from a man aged 80 or over in good health. Each CDR3 is given with its conserved first and last residue. The order of the fields is V gene, D gene, J gene, clone size, CDR3 protein, CDR3 DNA. A D gene is named only where the DNA matches it firmly. The size field is filled for only some rows; it gives once, few, many or a size class.

v_gene: TRBV12-3/TRBV12-4; d_gene: NA; j_gene: TRBJ2-5; abundance: NA; CDR3aa: CASSSPSQGTVRERQETQYF; CDR3nt: TGTGCCAGCAGTTCGCCATCACAGGGGACGGTGCGGGAGAGGCAAGAGACCCAGTACTTC
v_gene: TRBV29-1; d_gene: NA; j_gene: TRBJ1-4; abundance: NA; CDR3aa: CSVEAGYEKLFF; CDR3nt: TGCAGCGTTGAAGCAGGGTATGAAAAACTGTTTTTT
v_gene: TRBV6-6; d_gene: NA; j_gene: TRBJ2-1; abundance: few; CDR3aa: CASSYQGSIEQFF; CDR3nt: TGTGCCAGCAGTTATCAGGGGTCAATCGAGCAGTTCTTC
v_gene: TRBV15; d_gene: NA; j_gene: TRBJ2-4; abundance: NA; CDR3aa: CATRTVDLAKNIQYF; CDR3nt: TGTGCCACCCGCACGGTGGACCTAGCCAAAAACATTCAGTACTTC
v_gene: TRBV28; d_gene: NA; j_gene: TRBJ2-3; abundance: NA; CDR3aa: CASTRRVFLNTQYF; CDR3nt: TGTGCCAGCACTCGTAGGGTGTTTTTAAATACGCAGTATTTT
v_gene: TRBV10-3; d_gene: TRBD2; j_gene: TRBJ2-5; abundance: few; CDR3aa: CAISEGGGQETQYF; CDR3nt: TGTGCCATCAGTGAGGGGGGGGGCCAAGAGACCCAGTACTTC
v_gene: TRBV5-1; d_gene: TRBD2; j_gene: TRBJ2-7; abundance: NA; CDR3aa: CASSQLAGEEYEQYF; CDR3nt: TGCGCCAGCAGCCAGCTAGCGGGAGAGGAGTACGAGCAGTACTTC
v_gene: TRBV12-3/TRBV12-4; d_gene: NA; j_gene: TRBJ1-1; abundance: few; CDR3aa: CASTLGQMNTEAFF; CDR3nt: TGTGCCAGCACCCTAGGTCAGATGAACACTGAAGCTTTCTTT
v_gene: TRBV7-2; d_gene: TRBD2; j_gene: TRBJ2-7; abundance: many; CDR3aa: CASSPRGTSLYEQYF; CDR3nt: TGTGCCAGCAGCCCAAGAGGGACTAGTCTCTACGAGCAGTACTTC
v_gene: TRBV2; d_gene: TRBD2; j_gene: TRBJ2-7; abundance: NA; CDR3aa: CASKSGRPYEQYF; CDR3nt: TGTGCCAGCAAAAGCGGGAGACCCTACGAGCAGTACTTC
v_gene: TRBV19; d_gene: TRBD1; j_gene: TRBJ1-1; abundance: NA; CDR3aa: CASSPRDRISNTEAFF; CDR3nt: TGTGCCAGTAGCCCCCGGGACAGGATATCGAACACTGAAGCTTTCTTT
v_gene: TRBV4-2; d_gene: NA; j_gene: TRBJ2-7; abundance: few; CDR3aa: CASSQAGQRFTYEQYF; CDR3nt: TGTGCCAGCAGCCAAGCGGGGCAGAGGTTTACCTACGAGCAGTACTTC
v_gene: TRBV12-3/TRBV12-4; d_gene: TRBD1; j_gene: TRBJ2-3; abundance: once; CDR3aa: CASSPGQYTDTQYF; CDR3nt: TGTGCCAGCAGTCCGGGACAGTACACAGATACGCAGTATTTT
v_gene: TRBV20-1; d_gene: NA; j_gene: TRBJ1-1; abundance: NA; CDR3aa: CSARDPLRGTNTEAFF; CDR3nt: TGCAGTGCTAGAGATCCCCTCAGGGGAACAAACACTGAAGCTTTCTTT
v_gene: TRBV5-1; d_gene: NA; j_gene: TRBJ1-1; abundance: NA; CDR3aa: CASSLDPILGPNTEAFF; CDR3nt: TGCGCCAGCAGCTTGGACCCTATTTTAGGGCCGAACACTGAAGCTTTCTTT
v_gene: TRBV28; d_gene: NA; j_gene: TRBJ2-4; abundance: once; CDR3aa: CASSWPGPEAKNIQYF; CDR3nt: TGTGCCAGCAGCTGGCCGGGCCCCGAGGCCAAAAACATTCAGTACTTC
v_gene: TRBV19; d_gene: NA; j_gene: TRBJ2-7; abundance: once; CDR3aa: CASSIGGVGPYEQYF; CDR3nt: TGTGCCAGTAGTATAGGCGGAGTAGGGCCCTACGAGCAGTACTTC
v_gene: TRBV5-1; d_gene: TRBD1; j_gene: TRBJ1-5; abundance: NA; CDR3aa: CASSPTGALGQPQHF; CDR3nt: TGCGCCAGCAGCCCCACAGGGGCGCTCGGTCAGCCCCAGCATTTT
v_gene: TRBV7-9; d_gene: TRBD2; j_gene: TRBJ2-4; abundance: NA; CDR3aa: CASSLVLAGAKEQYF; CDR3nt: TGTGCCAGCAGCTTAGTACTAGCGGGAGCAAAGGAGCAGTACTTC
v_gene: TRBV12-3/TRBV12-4; d_gene: NA; j_gene: TRBJ1-1; abundance: few; CDR3aa: CASTLGPRNTEAFF; CDR3nt: TGTGCCAGCACCTTGGGACCGAGGAACACTGAAGCTTTCTTT
v_gene: TRBV6-6; d_gene: NA; j_gene: TRBJ2-7; abundance: NA; CDR3aa: CASSYAPGMIIPEQYF; CDR3nt: TGTGCCAGCAGTTACGCACCCGGGATGATAATACCCGAGCAGTACTTC
v_gene: TRBV3-1; d_gene: NA; j_gene: TRBJ1-2; abundance: NA; CDR3aa: CASSQGVHGYTF; CDR3nt: TGTGCCAGCAGCCAAGGAGTACATGGCTACACCTTC
v_gene: TRBV20-1; d_gene: TRBD2; j_gene: TRBJ2-7; abundance: once; CDR3aa: CSAGSIAGKPYNEQYF; CDR3nt: TGCAGTGCAGGGTCCATAGCGGGAAAGCCCTACAATGAGCAGTACTTC
v_gene: TRBV24-1; d_gene: TRBD2; j_gene: TRBJ2-1; abundance: NA; CDR3aa: CATSDPRTSGTLNEQFF; CDR3nt: TGTGCCACCAGTGATCCTCGGACTAGCGGGACCCTCAATGAGCAGTTCTTC
v_gene: TRBV15; d_gene: TRBD1; j_gene: TRBJ2-1; abundance: few; CDR3aa: CATSRDRGQGARKEQFF; CDR3nt: TGTGCCACCAGCAGAGATCGGGGACAGGGGGCGCGAAAGGAGCAGTTCTTC
v_gene: TRBV2; d_gene: NA; j_gene: TRBJ2-5; abundance: NA; CDR3aa: CASSGQPQATQYF; CDR3nt: TGTGCCAGCAGTGGACAACCTCAAGCGACCCAGTACTTC
v_gene: TRBV7-2; d_gene: TRBD2; j_gene: TRBJ2-7; abundance: once; CDR3aa: CASSLGFSAGTYEQYF; CDR3nt: TGTGCCAGCAGCTTGGGTTTTTCAGCGGGAACCTACGAGCAGTACTTC
v_gene: TRBV7-2; d_gene: NA; j_gene: TRBJ1-6; abundance: NA; CDR3aa: CASSLTGIYNSPLHF; CDR3nt: TGTGCCAGCAGCTTAACCGGGATCTATAATTCACCCCTCCACTTT
v_gene: TRBV10-3; d_gene: TRBD1; j_gene: TRBJ2-7; abundance: NA; CDR3aa: CAISGAPTGIYEQYF; CDR3nt: TGTGCCATCAGTGGGGCCCCGACAGGGATCTACGAGCAGTACTTC
v_gene: TRBV20-1; d_gene: TRBD1; j_gene: TRBJ1-2; abundance: few; CDR3aa: CSALPGGGYGYTF; CDR3nt: TGCAGTGCACTCCCAGGGGGCGGCTATGGCTACACCTTC
v_gene: TRBV13; d_gene: TRBD2; j_gene: TRBJ2-3; abundance: NA; CDR3aa: CASSPPSGGVGDTQYF; CDR3nt: TGTGCCAGCAGCCCACCCTCTGGGGGGGTGGGAGATACGCAGTATTTT
v_gene: TRBV12-3/TRBV12-4; d_gene: TRBD1; j_gene: TRBJ1-5; abundance: NA; CDR3aa: CASSSQSGTGYNQPQHF; CDR3nt: TGTGCCAGCAGTTCCCAATCCGGGACAGGGTACAATCAGCCCCAGCATTTT
v_gene: TRBV29-1; d_gene: NA; j_gene: TRBJ2-1; abundance: NA; CDR3aa: CSVPTVGRYNEQFF; CDR3nt: TGCAGCGTCCCGACTGTGGGGAGATACAATGAGCAGTTCTTC
v_gene: TRBV14; d_gene: TRBD2; j_gene: TRBJ2-1; abundance: NA; CDR3aa: CASTIAGGHNEQFF; CDR3nt: TGTGCCAGCACCATAGCGGGAGGGCACAATGAGCAGTTCTTC
v_gene: TRBV6-6; d_gene: NA; j_gene: TRBJ1-2; abundance: few; CDR3aa: CASSFGHSYGYTF; CDR3nt: TGTGCCAGCAGCTTCGGACACTCCTATGGCTACACCTTC
v_gene: TRBV5-1; d_gene: NA; j_gene: TRBJ2-3; abundance: NA; CDR3aa: CASSLPGEVTDTQYF; CDR3nt: TGCGCCAGCAGCCTCCCTGGGGAGGTCACAGATACGCAGTATTTT
v_gene: TRBV2; d_gene: NA; j_gene: TRBJ2-1; abundance: once; CDR3aa: CASSDTRASYNEQFF; CDR3nt: TGTGCCAGCAGTGATACTCGCGCCTCCTACAATGAGCAGTTCTTC